Each of the 12 T cell receptor beta chains below was sequenced from the same sample in a study of graft-versus-host responses after intestinal transplantation. Here immunoSEQ multiplex PCR was the method, and the copy in TCRdb shows in-frame clones only, minus some. The sample has roughly 99,000 clones, less than 95% seen once; the top ten hold around 0.07%. These TCRs' antigens remain unknown. The sequences come from unstimulated CD8+ T cells sorted from spleen or lymph node cells, collected before transplant. The receptor set was obtained from a human donor who was the organ donor for an intestinal transplant.

About this clone itself: The DNA is left out, because the CDR3 cannot be placed on it with certainty; the CDR3 is given as TCRdb lists it. The chain couples TRBV19 to TRBJ2-1; no DNA check was done on the table's D call, TRBD2. CDR1 and CDR2 (germline): LNHDA, SQIVND (reference sequence). The length of the CDR3 is 14 amino acids, counting both ends. CDR3 residues: CASSIFGPGDEQFF.

The chain is built from TRBV21-1 and TRBJ1-6; TRBD1, as called in the table, went unchecked against the DNA. TRBV21-1 is flagged as a pseudogene. The CDR3 is 19 amino acids. CDR3 sequence (DNA): TGTGCCAGCAGCATGGAGGTTGGAGGGACAGGGGACTATAATTCACCCCTCCACTTT. Its protein is CASSMEVGGTGDYNSPLHF.

The gene calls are TRBV2 and TRBJ2-7, with 7 bases fitting TRBD2. This CDR3 region has 12 residues. CDR1 SNHLY and CDR2 FYNNEI come from the germline V gene. The junction had 5 bases not matched to a gene; V was cut back by 8 bases and J by 4 bases. The CDR3 here is CASGRGIYEQYF. The DNA of the CDR3 is TGTGCCAGCGGGCGGGGGATTTACGAGCAGTACTTC.

V usage is TRBV6-1 and J usage is TRBJ2-3; 14 bases fit TRBD2. Unmatched junction bases numbered 1, after V lost 4 bases and J lost 4 bases. Germline values: CDR1 MNHNS, CDR2 SASEGT. This CDR3 spans 15 amino acids. CDR3 loop: CASSGLAGGPDTQYF. CDR3 nucleotides: TGTGCCAGCAGTGGACTAGCGGGAGGGCCAGATACGCAGTATTTT.

The chain recombines TRBV7-8 with TRBJ1-3; 8 bases are a match to TRBD1. In germline, CDR1 is SGHVS, CDR2 FQNEAQ. Trimming cost V 5 bases and J 0 bases; bases outside gene matches: 12. This CDR3 comprises 18 residues. The CDR3 region is CASSLFPTGAYSGNTIYF. As DNA, the CDR3 is TGTGCCAGCAGCCTTTTCCCGACAGGGGCTTACTCTGGAAACACCATATATTTT.

Worth noting for this clone: One junction end does not reproduce the germline sequence, and a read error may be involved. This chain links TRBV11-2 with TRBJ2-3, with TRBD2 matching over 9 bases. This CDR3 has 17 amino acids. The germline gives CDR1 SGHAT, CDR2 FQNNGV. CDR3 in amino acids: CAGSSPSGRSLPDTQYF. As DNA, the CDR3 is TGTGCCGGCAGCTCGCCAAGCGGGAGGTCCCTCCCAGATACGCAGTATTTT.

The chain links TRBV6-5 to TRBJ1-1; unclear D gene. The germline V and J ends were trimmed by 0 bases and 0 bases, with 8 bases remaining between them. Per the germline V gene, CDR1 is MNHEY and CDR2 is SVGAGI. This CDR3 has 15 amino acids. CDR3 sequence reads: CASSYSTYLNTEAFF. For the CDR3, the DNA is TGTGCCAGCAGTTACTCCACCTACTTGAACACTGAAGCTTTCTTT.

The chain joins TRBV9 to TRBJ2-5; a possible D gene is TRBD1 (6 bases). Trimming shortened V by 0 bases and J by 5 bases, and 11 bases separated the two germline ends. The CDR3 runs 14 residues. Germline values: CDR1 SGDLS, CDR2 YYNGEE. The CDR3 loop reads CASSVGGGLETQYF. DNA for the CDR3: TGTGCCAGCAGCGTAGGAGGGGGTCTGGAGACCCAGTACTTC.

On this clone itself: The same CDR3 can be traced to other DNA sequences in this sample. J is TRBJ2-3 and V is TRBV7-9; no definite D call. The CDR3 has 16 residues. The germline V gene has CDR1 SEHNR and CDR2 FQNEAQ (reference sequence). V shed 5 bases and J shed 2 bases, with 17 bases lying between them. The CDR3 DNA reads TGTGCCAGCAGCCACCCGTCCCTAGTCTCCACAGATACGCAGTATTTT. Residues: CASSHPSLVSTDTQYF.

This clone has more than one count but fewer than ten. The chain carries TRBV5-1 and TRBJ2-7, with D tentatively TRBD1 (6 bases). V was shortened by 8 bases and J by 0 bases, with 15 bases between the two germline ends. This CDR3 region has 14 residues. Germline CDR1 is SGHRS and CDR2 is YFSETQ. For the CDR3, the DNA is TGCGCCAGAGGTTGGGGGCGAATCTCCTACGAGCAGTACTTC. It codes for CARGWGRISYEQYF.

The genes are TRBV6-5 and TRBJ1-2, with 10 bases aligning to TRBD1. The CDR3 consists of 14 residues. In germline, CDR1 is MNHEY, CDR2 SVGAGI. V was clipped by 2 bases and J by 10 bases; unmatched bases: 7. The CDR3 DNA follows: TGTGCCAGCAGTTACGCGGGACAGGGGTTGGACTACACCTTC. This encodes CASSYAGQGLDYTF.

V usage is TRBV7-6 and J usage is TRBJ2-1; possible D gene TRBD2, 6 bases. The ends were cut back, 1 base at V and 5 bases at J, with 12 bases in the middle. CDR1 is SGHVS and CDR2 is FNYEAQ in the germline V gene. CDR3 size: 15 residues. The CDR3 spells CASSLDGSPNNEQFF. The CDR3 nucleotides are TGTGCCAGCAGCTTAGACGGGAGTCCCAACAATGAGCAGTTCTTC.